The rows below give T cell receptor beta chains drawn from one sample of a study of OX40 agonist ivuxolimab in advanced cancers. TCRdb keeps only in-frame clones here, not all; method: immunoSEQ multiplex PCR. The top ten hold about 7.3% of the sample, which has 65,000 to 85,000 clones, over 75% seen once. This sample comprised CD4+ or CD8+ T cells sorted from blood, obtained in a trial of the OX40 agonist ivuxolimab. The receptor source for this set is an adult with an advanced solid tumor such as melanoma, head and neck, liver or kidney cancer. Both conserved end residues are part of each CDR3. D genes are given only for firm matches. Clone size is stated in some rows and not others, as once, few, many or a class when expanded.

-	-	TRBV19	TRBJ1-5	CASTADAWGQPQHF	TGTGCCAGTACCGCGGATGCGTGGGGTCAGCCCCAGCATTTT
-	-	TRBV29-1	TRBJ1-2	CSVGGAGSYGYTF	TGCAGCGTTGGTGGGGCAGGGAGCTATGGCTACACCTTC
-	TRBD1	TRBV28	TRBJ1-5	CASHSTGVGSNQPQHF	TGTGCCAGTCACTCGACAGGGGTAGGTAGCAATCAGCCCCAGCATTTT
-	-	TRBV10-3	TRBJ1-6	CAIRPDGGSYNSPLHF	TGTGCCATCAGGCCGGACGGAGGCTCCTATAATTCACCCCTCCACTTT
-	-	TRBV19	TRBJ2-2	CASSIDLGTGELFF	TGTGCCAGTAGTATAGATCTGGGCACCGGGGAGCTGTTTTTT
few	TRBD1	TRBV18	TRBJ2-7	CASSPDRAGEQYF	TGTGCCAGCTCACCCGACAGGGCTGGGGAGCAGTACTTC
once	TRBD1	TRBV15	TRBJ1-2	CATSRTKPGTVTNYGYTF	TGTGCCACCAGCAGAACGAAACCCGGGACAGTTACTAACTATGGCTACACCTTC
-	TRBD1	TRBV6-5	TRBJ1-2	CASRKQGASNYGYTF	TGTGCCAGCAGAAAACAGGGGGCGAGTAACTATGGCTACACCTTC
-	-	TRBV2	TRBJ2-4	CASSDSLAKNIQYF	TGTGCCAGCAGTGATTCCTTAGCCAAAAACATTCAGTACTTC
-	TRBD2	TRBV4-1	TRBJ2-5	CASSQVAGGQQETQYF	TGCGCCAGCAGCCAAGTGGCGGGGGGGCAGCAAGAGACCCAGTACTTC
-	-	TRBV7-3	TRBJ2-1	CASSLDPAAYNEQFF	TGTGCCAGCAGTTTGGACCCCGCGGCCTACAATGAGCAGTTCTTC
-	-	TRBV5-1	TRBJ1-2	CASSLEGPGGYTF	TGCGCCAGCAGCTTGGAAGGGCCGGGGGGCTACACCTTC
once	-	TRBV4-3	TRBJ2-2	CASSQGTDYTGELFF	TGCGCCAGCAGCCAAGGGACAGATTACACCGGGGAGCTGTTTTTT
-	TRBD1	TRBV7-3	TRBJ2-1	CASSSTGGPYNEQFF	TGTGCCAGCAGCTCGACAGGGGGCCCCTACAATGAGCAGTTCTTC
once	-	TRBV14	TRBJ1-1	CATEPGGPEAFF	TGTGCCACCGAACCTGGGGGGCCTGAAGCTTTCTTT
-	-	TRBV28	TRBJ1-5	CASSPAGVNQPQHF	TGTGCCAGCAGTCCGGCAGGGGTCAATCAGCCCCAGCATTTT
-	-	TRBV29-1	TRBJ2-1	CSVGGYRDLYNEQFF	TGCAGCGTTGGGGGGTACAGGGACCTATACAATGAGCAGTTCTTC
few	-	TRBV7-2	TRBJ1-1	CASSWDGNTEAFF	TGTGCCAGCAGCTGGGACGGAAACACTGAAGCTTTCTTT
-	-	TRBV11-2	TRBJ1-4	CASSPQIDPGNEKLFF	TGTGCCAGCAGCCCTCAGATAGACCCGGGTAATGAAAAACTGTTTTTT
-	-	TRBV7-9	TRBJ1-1	CASSRRSDTEAFF	TGTGCCAGCAGTCGACGGTCTGACACTGAAGCTTTCTTT
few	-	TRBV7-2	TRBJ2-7	CASSLNWAGEQYF	TGTGCCAGCAGCTTGAACTGGGCGGGAGAGCAGTACTTC
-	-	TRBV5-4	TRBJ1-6	CASSLGHSNSPLHF	TGTGCCAGCAGCTTGGGACATAGTAATTCACCCCTCCACTTT
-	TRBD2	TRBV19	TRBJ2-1	CASSIRQREGDNEQFF	TGTGCCAGTAGTATACGTCAGCGGGAGGGTGACAATGAGCAGTTCTTC
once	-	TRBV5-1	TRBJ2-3	CASSLGGGPTDTQYF	TGCGCCAGCAGCTTGGGAGGGGGGCCCACAGATACGCAGTATTTT
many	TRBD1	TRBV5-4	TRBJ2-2	CASRQGINTGELFF	TGTGCCAGCAGACAGGGGATAAACACCGGGGAGCTGTTTTTT
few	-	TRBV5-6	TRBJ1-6	CASSLSRNLQGSPLHF	TGTGCCAGCAGCTTGTCCCGAAACCTCCAGGGTTCACCCCTCCACTTT
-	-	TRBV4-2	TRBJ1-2	CASSQEPSSAGGYGYTF	TGTGCCAGCAGCCAAGAGCCCTCCTCGGCGGGGGGCTATGGCTACACCTTC
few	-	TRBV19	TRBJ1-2	CASSIAGENYGYTF	TGTGCCAGTAGTATAGCAGGAGAGAACTATGGCTACACCTTC
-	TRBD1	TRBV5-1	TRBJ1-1	CASSENGQAAEAFF	TGCGCCAGCAGTGAAAACGGACAGGCAGCCGAAGCTTTCTTT
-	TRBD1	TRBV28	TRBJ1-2	CASSRTGGGYGYTF	TGTGCCAGCAGCCGGACAGGGGGAGGCTATGGCTACACCTTC
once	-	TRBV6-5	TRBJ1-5	CASSQREQPQHF	TGTGCCAGCAGTCAGAGGGAACAGCCCCAGCATTTT
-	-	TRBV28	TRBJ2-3	CASSLPGSTQYF	TGTGCCAGCAGTCTTCCCGGTTCCACGCAGTATTTT
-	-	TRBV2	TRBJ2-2	CASSVHRSGELFF	TGTGCCAGCAGTGTCCACCGGAGCGGGGAGCTGTTTTTT
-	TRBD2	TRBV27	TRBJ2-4	CASSLNPRTSGGASKNIQYF	TGTGCCAGCAGTTTAAACCCCCGGACTAGCGGGGGGGCCTCCAAAAACATTCAGTACTTC
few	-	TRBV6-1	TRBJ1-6	CASSEAGDSPLHF	TGTGCCAGCAGTGAAGCTGGGGATTCACCCCTCCACTTT
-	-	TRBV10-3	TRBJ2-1	CAISESIGGPYNEQFF	TGTGCCATCAGTGAGTCTATCGGGGGACCCTACAATGAGCAGTTCTTC
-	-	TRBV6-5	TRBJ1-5	CASSYSAGPPQPQHF	TGTGCCAGCAGTTACTCGGCAGGCCCCCCTCAGCCCCAGCATTTT
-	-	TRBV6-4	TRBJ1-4	CASGPYEKLFF	TGTGCCAGCGGACCATATGAAAAACTGTTTTTT
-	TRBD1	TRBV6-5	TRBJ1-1	CASSYSWTGARAEAFF	TGTGCCAGCAGTTACTCTTGGACAGGGGCCCGGGCTGAAGCTTTCTTT
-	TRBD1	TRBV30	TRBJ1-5	CAWMSHRGENQPQHF	TGTGCCTGGATGAGCCACAGGGGAGAGAATCAGCCCCAGCATTTT
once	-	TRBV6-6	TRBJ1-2	CASRREGFNYGYTF	TGTGCCAGCAGAAGGGAGGGTTTTAACTATGGCTACACCTTC
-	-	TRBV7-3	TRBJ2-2	CASSVSLNTGELFF	TGTGCCAGCTCCGTATCTCTAAACACCGGGGAGCTGTTTTTT
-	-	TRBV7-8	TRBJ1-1	CASSLNQGTEAFF	TGTGCCAGCAGCTTAAACCAGGGCACTGAAGCTTTCTTT
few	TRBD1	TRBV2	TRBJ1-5	CASSGQGAGGQPQHF	TGTGCCAGCAGTGGACAGGGGGCTGGAGGACAGCCCCAGCATTTT
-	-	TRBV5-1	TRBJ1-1	CASSLAPTTNTEAFF	TGCGCCAGCAGCTTGGCGCCGACAACGAACACTGAAGCTTTCTTT
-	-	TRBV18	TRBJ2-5	CASSPPPGTETQYF	TGTGCCAGCTCACCACCGCCGGGGACGGAGACCCAGTACTTC
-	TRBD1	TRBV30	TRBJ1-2	CAWSRRGLGFYGYTF	TGTGCCTGGAGTCGGAGGGGGCTGGGTTTCTATGGCTACACCTTC
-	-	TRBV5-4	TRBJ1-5	CASSSAGYGQPQHF	TGTGCCAGCAGCTCCGCAGGGTACGGTCAGCCCCAGCATTTT
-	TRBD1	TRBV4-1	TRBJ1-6	CASSLQGGTGYNSPLHF	TGCGCCAGCAGCCTCCAGGGGGGGACAGGCTATAATTCACCCCTCCACTTT
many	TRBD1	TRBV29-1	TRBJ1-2	CSVEGGQGIDGYTF	TGCAGCGTTGAAGGGGGACAGGGTATAGATGGCTACACCTTC
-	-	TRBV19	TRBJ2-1	CASSARLHYNEQFF	TGTGCCAGTAGTGCGAGACTCCACTACAATGAGCAGTTCTTC
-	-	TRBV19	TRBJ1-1	CASSPRADQRWAFF	TGTGCCAGTAGTCCCCGGGCAGACCAAAGGTGGGCTTTCTTT
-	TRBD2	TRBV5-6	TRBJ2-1	CASSTTGAALAGWYNEQFF	TGTGCCAGCAGCACAACAGGGGCAGCTCTAGCGGGATGGTACAATGAGCAGTTCTTC
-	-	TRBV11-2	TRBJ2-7	CASSLEQGTSYEQYF	TGTGCCAGCAGCTTAGAACAGGGTACCTCCTACGAGCAGTACTTC
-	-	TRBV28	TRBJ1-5	CASSLWAGDNQPQHF	TGTGCCAGCAGTTTATGGGCAGGCGACAATCAGCCCCAGCATTTT